Listed here are 12 T cell receptor beta chains from one sample, sequenced in a study of T cell repertoires in cytomegalovirus infection. MiXCR was run by TCRdb on the reads, yielding one entry per CDR3 protein. The sample has some 940,000 distinct CDR3 sequences, around 30% seen once. These receptors have no identified antigens. Sequencing used cultured CD8+ T cells from PBMCs, obtained from culture after CMV antigen stimulation. The origin of the receptors is a human donor in good health (CMV status not recorded). Some clones in this sample may be carry-over from other donors' samples.

The J gene is TRBJ2-7, the V gene TRBV5-6; tentatively, D is TRBD2 (7 bases). V was shortened by 4 bases and J by 0 bases, with 11 bases between the two germline ends. This CDR3 has 14 amino acids. The V gene's germline CDR1 is SGHDT and CDR2 YYEEEE. CDR3: CASSRGAGSYEQYV. CDR3 DNA sequence: TGTGCCAGCAGCCGGGGGGCGGGCTCCTACGAGCAGTACGTC.

This clonotype has only a few counts. This chain uses TRBV29-1 with TRBJ1-2; maybe TRBD1 (5 bases). V lost 0 bases, J lost 4 bases, and 15 bases lay in between. The CDR3 sequence is 15 residues long. In germline, CDR1 is SQVTM, CDR2 ANQGSEA. CDR3 nucleotides: TGCAGCGTTGAAGATCAGGGAGGGCAGCTCTATGGCTACACCTTC. This sequence encodes CSVEDQGGQLYGYTF.

There are many counts of this clonotype. V and J are TRBV12-3 or TRBV12-4 and TRBJ2-3; the D is unclear. CDR3 size: 15 residues. Trimming pared 6 bases from V and 0 bases from J, leaving 13 bases between. CDR3 DNA sequence: TGTGCCAGCAGCCCACTCGGTAGAAGCACAGATACGCAGTATTTT. Encoded protein: CASSPLGRSTDTQYF.

The chain has TRBV7-9 and TRBJ2-3; no firm D call. The length of the CDR3 is 14 residues. Trimming removed 1 base from V and 2 bases from J, with 7 bases in between. In germline, CDR1 is SEHNR, CDR2 FQNEAQ (reference sequence). CDR3 residues: CASSLEDPTDTQYF. CDR3 in DNA: TGTGCCAGCAGCTTAGAGGACCCCACAGATACGCAGTATTTT. The whole variable domain, filled in from reference TRBV7-9 and TRBJ2-3, reads DTGVSQNPRHKITKRGQNVTFRCDPISEHNRLYWYRQTLGQGPEFLTYFQNEAQLEKSRLLSDRFSAERPKGSFSTLEIQRTEQGDSAMYLCASSLEDPTDTQYFGPGTRLTVL.

This clonotype was seen a few times. V and J are TRBV12-3 or TRBV12-4 and TRBJ2-3; D possibly uses TRBD1 or TRBD2 (5 bases each). Deletions cut 0 bases from V and 1 base from J, with 8 bases between. The CDR3 is 15 amino acids. The CDR3 region has the DNA TGTGCCAGCAGTTTAGCGGGACCACGCACAGATACGCAGTATTTT. It is translated as CASSLAGPRTDTQYF.

This clonotype has a count of ten or more. V is TRBV7-6 and J is TRBJ2-2, with D tentatively TRBD2 (6 bases). Between the trimmed V and J ends, which lost 2 bases and 7 bases, there was a span of 11 bases. The CDR3 runs 14 residues. The germline gives CDR1 SGHVS, CDR2 FNYEAQ. The chain's CDR3 is CASSLRGTDGELFF. The CDR3 DNA is TGTGCCAGCAGCTTACGGGGGACCGACGGGGAGCTGTTTTTT.

This clonotype appeared a few times. This chain uses TRBV7-9 with TRBJ2-7, with D tentatively TRBD1 (5 bases). The length of the CDR3 is 16 residues. From germline, CDR1 is SEHNR and CDR2 FQNEAQ (reference sequence). V was pared by 1 base and J by 2 bases, with 15 bases between. The CDR3, as DNA: TGTGCCAGCAGCTTAGATTGGGCAGGGCCTCCCTACGAGCAGTACTTC. Translation: CASSLDWAGPPYEQYF.

As concerns this clonotype: A much larger clone lies a single base off, so this may be a read error. The chain joins TRBV7-2 to TRBJ2-1; 8 nucleotides line up with TRBD2. This CDR3 has 18 residues. Per germline, CDR1 SGHTA and CDR2 FQGNSA. V shed 5 bases, J shed 6 bases, and the junction held 18 bases outside the gene matches. DNA for the CDR3: TGTGCCAGCAGCGCTATGGGGAGGGTCCGGGGGGGCTTCAATGAGCAGTTCTTC. This encodes CASSAMGRVRGGFNEQFF.

The chain is built from TRBV14 and TRBJ2-3; no firm D call. Looked up from germline, CDR1 is SGHDN and CDR2 is FVKESK. Trimming cost V 3 bases and J 2 bases, with 9 bases left between them. This CDR3 has 14 amino acids. The CDR3 sequence is CASSHVRLTDTQYF. The CDR3 coding sequence is TGTGCCAGCAGCCACGTCAGACTCACAGATACGCAGTATTTT.

This chain links TRBV27 with TRBJ2-2, with TRBD1 matching 12 bases. From germline, CDR1 is MNHEY and CDR2 SMNVEV (reference sequence). V shed 3 bases and J 4 bases; nucleotides not matched to a gene: 6. This CDR3 has 17 residues. The CDR3: CASSFRDRGQGTGELFF. The CDR3 nucleotides are TGTGCCAGCAGTTTCCGGGACAGGGGGCAAGGCACCGGGGAGCTGTTTTTT.

The chain carries TRBV6-2 or TRBV6-3 and TRBJ2-1; tentatively, D is TRBD1 (6 bases). The V end lost 5 bases, the J end lost 0 bases, and 11 bases lay between the germline ends. Germline values: CDR1 MNHEY, CDR2 SVGEGT. The CDR3 loop spans 15 amino acids. CDR3 sequence (DNA): TGTGCCAGCAGTCCCGGACAGAACTCCTACAATGAGCAGTTCTTC. Protein: CASSPGQNSYNEQFF.

V usage is TRBV19 and J usage is TRBJ1-1; 10 bases align to TRBD1. The V and J ends lost 6 bases and 8 bases, in that order; junction bases with no gene match: 9. CDR1 and CDR2 (germline): LNHDA, SQIVND (reference sequence). This CDR3 has 14 residues. In nucleotides, the CDR3 is TGTGCCAGTAGACCGGGACAGGGGTGGTACGAAGCTTTCTTT. This translates into CASRPGQGWYEAFF.